This T cell receptor (beta chain) was retrieved from a study of technical replicates of blood from a few donors. Profiled with immunoSEQ multiplex PCR; TCRdb holds only in-frame clones, not every one. The table has about 80,000 clones, roughly 96% seen once; the top ten hold roughly 0.35%. The CDR3 is made up of 12 amino acids. The V gene's germline CDR1 is SGHKS and CDR2 YYEKEE (reference sequence). Deletions cut 0 bases from V and 5 bases from J, with 5 bases between. This chain joins TRBV5-5 and TRBJ1-1; D is uncertain. Sequenced input: T cells isolated from PBMCs. The TCR comes from a human donor in good health. The CDR3 spells CASSLGPTEAFF. The CDR3 nucleotides read TGTGCCAGCAGCTTGGGGCCGACTGAAGCTTTCTTT.